The subject of this entry is one TCR beta chain. Trimming cost V 5 bases and J 3 bases; bases outside gene matches: 11. Looked up from germline, CDR1 is SGHTA and CDR2 is FQGNSA. The CDR3 has 16 residues. The data belong to a study of siplizumab effects on memory and regulatory T cells. Libraries were prepared by immunoSEQ multiplex PCR; TCRdb keeps only in-frame clonotypes and omits some of them. The table has just over 50,000 clones, approximately 97% seen once. This chain links TRBV7-2 with TRBJ2-3; 7 nucleotides line up with TRBD2. This clonotype originated in a human donor in good health. Sequencing input: naive CD4+ T cells sorted from blood. The DNA of the CDR3 is TGTGCCAGCAGCCCCAACTTGGGGGGGGTGACAGATACGCAGTATTTT. Encoded protein: CASSPNLGGVTDTQYF.